This T cell receptor beta chain was profiled in a study of CD8+CD57+ T cells in acquired aplastic anemia (dated 2018 in TCRdb). About the full investigation: DNA extracted from sorted CD4+ and CD8+ cells had a mean of roughly 3.4 ug, with a range of roughly 0.17 to 30 ug. CD8+CD57+ expansion was defined as a frequency above the mean frequency observed in healthy subjects. Points the paper makes about the study in general: No significant difference in CD8+ Simpson's diversity was found between patients and healthy controls (P=0.060). Although 25 to 30 CD8+ CDR3 sequences were shared by patients and controls, these sequences appeared highly expressed in patients and within the immunodominant clones of patients.

Genomic DNA was used as template for profiling of TCR beta VDJ combinations and CDR3 sequences. An Illumina HiSeq 2000 was used for TCR repertoire sequencing. Concerning the study's data processing: Repertoires were assessed using TRBV/TRBJ rearrangement plots, CDR3 size and DJ length profiles, and Simpson's diversity index. Whichever DNA sequence was most abundant in the deep sequencing data was defined as the immunodominant clone. CDR3 amino acid sequences were screened for sharing across subjects and compared with published repertoires and the VDJdb database. Through fastp at Q25 and MiXCR, TCRdb rebuilt clones from the public reads, retaining in-frame beta chains. Each record represents a unique CDR3 protein, reported with the most common genes and DNA among its rows. The V and J calls reflect TCRdb's pipeline rather than the authors' work. For this sample the table gives some 150,000 distinct CDR3 sequences, of which 71% were detected only once. The ten most abundant clones make up about 50% of the sample.

Inclusive of the bounding cysteine and phenylalanine, the CDR3 is 14 residues long. Only the CDR3 portion is preserved as DNA: 42 bases, with reading frame beginning at the first base. CDR1 and CDR2 are read off the germline V gene as SGHVS and FNYEAQ. At the junction V is shortened by 4 bases and J by 2 bases; bases outside the gene matches: 4. Patients chosen for sequencing had shown expansion of CD8+CD57+ cells by flow cytometry. Every patient had a diagnosis of severe acquired aplastic anemia based on International Study of Aplastic Anemia and Agranulocytosis and Camitta criteria. Patients had received no therapy at the time of blood sampling. In this study, sorted CD4+ and CD8+ T cells from the blood of healthy subjects and of severe aplastic anemia patients had their TCR repertoires deep-sequenced. In the USA, patient enrollment took place under clinicaltrials.gov protocols 00001620, 01623167, 00001397, 00071045, 00081523 and 00961064. Ficoll-Paque density gradient centrifugation was used to isolate peripheral blood mononuclear cells. Before DNA was extracted, CD4+ and CD8+ T cells were sorted using either FACS or magnetic beads.

With regard to this clonotype: This receptor's antigen is unknown. Base quality data are lacking; no much larger clone is found one base away.

The sequence was collected from a human donor with aplastic anemia. Recombination linked TRBV7-6 to TRBJ1-1; a stretch of 7 junction bases matches TRBD1. Sequencing used sorted CD4+, CD8+, or CD8+CD57+ T cells (not recorded which) from PBMCs. The CDR3 amino acid sequence is: CASSSSGGNTEAFF. The sequenced DNA is TGTGCCAGCAGCTCCTCAGGGGGTAACACTGAAGCTTTCTTT.